The rows below give T cell receptor beta chains drawn from one sample of a study of shared clonotypes between healthy human individuals. This table comes from immunoSEQ multiplex PCR, and its TCRdb copy is limited to in-frame clones, with some not included. The repertoire holds roughly 500,000 clones, with more than 65% as singletons. Source material: PBMCs. All receptors derive from a woman in her thirties or forties in good health. Some clones in this sample may be carry-over from other donors' samples. The CDR3 runs from the conserved cysteine through the conserved F or W. The D gene is left open where the match is weak. Clone size is not always given. Where it is, it says once, few, many or a class for expanded clones.

>NA|NA|TRBJ1-5|TRBV19
TGTGCCAGTAGTTCCTCCGGGACATATAATCAGCCCCAGCATTTT
CASSSSGTYNQPQHF
>TRBD1|NA|TRBJ2-7|TRBV29-1
TGCAGCGCTTCGACAGGGTACGAGCAGTACTTC
CSASTGYEQYF
>TRBD2|NA|TRBJ2-1|TRBV10-1
TGCGCCAGCAGTGCTGGACTAGCGGGAGAAACATGGTCCTACAATGAGCAGTTCTTC
CASSAGLAGETWSYNEQFF
>NA|once|TRBJ2-7|TRBV14
TGTGCCAGCAGCCGTACAGGGATCGAGCAGTACTTC
CASSRTGIEQYF
>TRBD1|NA|TRBJ2-5|TRBV2
TGTGCCAGCAGTGTCGGGGACAGCCCTGGGGAGACCCAGTACTTC
CASSVGDSPGETQYF
>TRBD1|NA|TRBJ1-3|TRBV10-3
TGTGCCATCAGCTACGGACAGGCCTTCTCTGGAAACACCATATATTTT
CAISYGQAFSGNTIYF
>TRBD2|NA|TRBJ2-3|TRBV11-2
TGTGCCAGCAGCCTACTTAGCGGGTTGAGCACAGATACGCAGTATTTT
CASSLLSGLSTDTQYF
>TRBD1|NA|TRBJ1-1|TRBV7-8
TGTGCCAGCAGCTCACAGGGGGCCTCGAACACTGAAGCTTTCTTT
CASSSQGASNTEAFF
>NA|NA|TRBJ1-6|TRBV30
TGTGCCTGGCTTGGATCGTATAATTCACCCCTCCACTTT
CAWLGSYNSPLHF
>NA|NA|TRBJ2-1|TRBV5-6
TGTGCCAGCAGCTTGACGGGACTCCTCTCCGGTGAGCAGTTCTTC
CASSLTGLLSGEQFF
>NA|few|TRBJ1-1|TRBV28
TGTGCCAGCAGTTTGGTGGGGCTCGGGGTACCGAACACTGAAGCTTTCTTT
CASSLVGLGVPNTEAFF
>NA|NA|TRBJ2-7|TRBV29-1
TGCAGCGTTATCAAGACGGGAGCCCACGAGCAGTACTTC
CSVIKTGAHEQYF
>NA|NA|TRBJ2-3|TRBV30
TGTGCCTGGGCCCAGGGGATAGGTACAGATACGCAGTATTTT
CAWAQGIGTDTQYF